The 30 T cell receptor beta chains given below trace back to one sample, sequenced in a study of T cells in Graves' hyperthyroidism and ophthalmopathy. Authors of the study amplified TCR beta CDR3 regions from RNA transcripts. The TCR CDR3 was amplified in a first-round RT-PCR using the HTBI primer set. TCRdb recomputed calls from the multiplex PCR reads with MiXCR, one row per CDR3 protein. Of 730,000 or so distinct CDR3 sequences listed, about 17% were seen once; the top ten hold 16%. Material for sequencing was blood. These receptors all stem from a woman between 45 and 65 years old with Graves' hyperthyroidism that later progressed to Graves' ophthalmopathy.

This clonotype was seen many times. This rearrangement joins TRBV3-1 to TRBJ1-1; 7 bases fit TRBD1. Germline lookup yields CDR1 LGHDT and CDR2 YNNKEL (reference sequence). Unmatched junction bases numbered 9, after V lost 4 bases and J lost 7 bases. The CDR3 contains 14 residues. The CDR3 region is CASSPGQTLGEAFF. The CDR3 nucleotides read TGTGCCAGCAGCCCGGGACAGACGCTAGGTGAAGCTTTCTTT.

The chain links TRBV12-3 or TRBV12-4 to TRBJ1-1; no reliable D call. V lost 4 bases to trimming and J lost 0 bases, with 12 bases between them. This CDR3 is 15 amino acids long. For the CDR3, the DNA is TGTGCCAGCAGTTCGGAGGCGAGACTGAACACTGAAGCTTTCTTT. It specifies CASSSEARLNTEAFF.

This clonotype was observed at least ten times. This rearrangement joins TRBV18 to TRBJ1-1; D call uncertain. The V gene's germline CDR1 is KGHSH and CDR2 LQKENI. Trimming shortened V by 2 bases and J by 1 base, and 8 bases separated the two germline ends. The CDR3 is 14 residues long. The CDR3 spells CASSPSVENTEAFF. The CDR3 DNA reads as TGTGCCAGCTCACCATCTGTTGAGAACACTGAAGCTTTCTTT.

This clonotype has a handful of counts. The chain combines TRBV7-9 with TRBJ2-7; no definite D call. Germline loops: CDR1 SEHNR, CDR2 FQNEAQ (reference sequence). The CDR3 runs to 14 residues. Between the trimmed V and J ends, which lost 5 bases and 0 bases, there was a span of 11 bases. CDR3 in DNA: TGTGCCAGCAGCGGAGACCGGTACTCCTACGAGCAGTACTTC. This gives the protein CASSGDRYSYEQYF.

The genes are TRBV19 and TRBJ2-6, with D possibly being TRBD2 (5 bases). Germline lookup yields CDR1 LNHDA and CDR2 SQIVND (reference sequence). V lost 3 bases and J 4 bases, leaving 10 bases between the germline ends. This CDR3 comprises 15 residues. CDR3 amino acids: CASSMGVGGANVLTF. The DNA of the CDR3 is TGTGCCAGTAGTATGGGAGTGGGAGGGGCCAACGTCCTGACTTTC.

In its sample, this clonotype was seen a few times. V is TRBV7-9 and J is TRBJ2-4; D uncertain. This CDR3 has 15 residues. V was shortened by 4 bases and J by 0 bases, with 10 bases between the two germline ends. CDR1 SEHNR and CDR2 FQNEAQ come from the germline V gene (reference sequence). The CDR3: CASSSSAEAKNIQYF. The CDR3 region has the DNA TGTGCCAGCAGCTCCTCGGCCGAAGCCAAAAACATTCAGTACTTC.

This clonotype was picked up many times. The chain is built from TRBV2 and TRBJ1-2, with D unclear. CDR3 length: 11 residues. Trimming cost V 4 bases and J 6 bases, with 6 bases left between them. The germline CDR1 and CDR2 sequences are SNHLY and FYNNEI. The CDR3 reads CASSGGDGYTF. CDR3 sequence (DNA): TGTGCCAGCAGTGGGGGTGATGGCTACACCTTC.

The table lists this clonotype with many counts. The chain is built from TRBV2 and TRBJ2-3; D is unclear. Germline values: CDR1 SNHLY, CDR2 FYNNEI. CDR3 size: 13 residues. Trimming left V 6 bases short and J 0 bases short, with 7 bases between. The CDR3 spells CASRSLSTDTQYF. CDR3 coding DNA: TGTGCCAGCAGGAGTCTGAGCACAGATACGCAGTATTTT.

This clonotype was counted only a few times. This chain links TRBV20-1 with TRBJ2-1; D is perhaps TRBD2 (7 bases). Trimming stripped 5 bases from V and 0 bases from J, with 26 bases between. The V gene's germline CDR1 is DFQATT and CDR2 SNEGSKA (reference sequence). The CDR3 is made up of 19 amino acids. The CDR3 DNA reads TGCAGTGCTCCAAGGGAGGGGGGGTCGATCATCAGCTCCTACAATGAGCAGTTCTTC. As protein: CSAPREGGSIISSYNEQFF.

The rearrangement joins TRBV6-1 to TRBJ2-1, with 7 positions matching TRBD1. V gave up 6 bases and J gave up 3 bases; unmatched junction bases: 8. The CDR3 runs to 15 residues. Germline loops: CDR1 MNHNS, CDR2 SASEGT. This CDR3 reads CASRFDRERYNEQFF. The CDR3 region has the DNA TGTGCCAGCAGGTTCGACAGGGAACGCTACAATGAGCAGTTCTTC.

Ten or more counts support this clonotype. The rearrangement links TRBV5-1 to TRBJ1-2; 9 nucleotides match TRBD1. The germline gives CDR1 SGHRS, CDR2 YFSETQ. V was clipped by 3 bases and J by 4 bases; unmatched bases: 7. The CDR3 spans 15 residues. The CDR3 reads CASSSQGARSYGYTF. CDR3 DNA: TGCGCCAGCAGCTCACAGGGGGCGCGTAGCTATGGCTACACCTTC.

A remark on this clonotype: A much more abundant neighbour one base away suggests this may be a read error. The chain combines TRBV20-1 with TRBJ2-7; a weak D match, TRBD2 (6 bases). V was clipped by 7 bases and J by 7 bases, with 23 bases between them. This CDR3 is 14 amino acids long. CDR1 DFQATT and CDR2 SNEGSKA come from the germline V gene (reference sequence). For the CDR3, the DNA is TGCAGTGAATTGCGGGACGGCGGCTTTGGTGAGCAGTACTTC. As protein: CSELRDGGFGEQYF.

In this sample, this clonotype turned up a few times. V and J are TRBV5-1 and TRBJ1-2; D not resolved. Trimming shortened V by 0 bases and J by 2 bases, and 14 bases separated the two germline ends. Per germline, CDR1 SGHRS and CDR2 YFSETQ. The CDR3 runs 16 residues. CDR3 protein: CASSLESQSLNYGYTF. The DNA of the CDR3 is TGCGCCAGCAGCTTGGAATCACAGAGCCTCAACTATGGCTACACCTTC.

In this sample, this clonotype turned up many times. V usage is TRBV2 and J usage is TRBJ1-5; TRBD1 is a possible D gene (6 bases). Germline-derived CDR1 and CDR2 are SNHLY and FYNNEI. V was clipped by 5 bases and J by 6 bases, with 14 bases between them. There are 14 residues in the CDR3. In DNA form, the CDR3 reads TGTGCCAGCAGTCAGAACAGGGAGCCTCAGCCCCAGCATTTT. This sequence encodes CASSQNREPQPQHF. The full variable domain, with the rest looked up from reference TRBV2 and TRBJ1-5, is EPEVTQTPSHQVTQMGQEVILRCVPISNHLYFYWYRQILGQKVEFLVSFYNNEISEKSEIFDDQFSVERPDGSNFTLKIRSTKLEDSAMYFCASSQNREPQPQHFGDGTRLSIL.

This clonotype was recorded at least ten times. The chain joins TRBV12-3 or TRBV12-4 to TRBJ2-1; D is unclear. The CDR3 contains 15 residues. The V end lost 9 bases, the J end lost 12 bases, and 27 bases lay between the germline ends. The CDR3 nucleotides read TGTGCCAGTCAAACTGTACGAGGTTCTACAATGAGGCAGTTCTTC. This sequence encodes CASQTVRGSTMRQFF.

This clonotype was picked up a small number of times. The chain couples TRBV5-1 to TRBJ1-2; TRBD1 matches 9 bases. The CDR3 sequence is 13 residues long. Germline V gene lookup returns CDR1 SGHRS and CDR2 YFSETQ. After removal of 3 bases from V and 9 bases from J, the junction contained 6 bases not matched to a gene. CDR3 nucleotide sequence: TGCGCCAGCAGCTCCGAACAGGGGGCCCGCTACACCTTC. Translated, it gives CASSSEQGARYTF. Supplemented by reference TRBV5-1 and TRBJ1-2, the full variable domain reads KAGVTQTPRYLIKTRGQQVTLSCSPISGHRSVSWYQQTPGQGLQFLFEYFSETQRNKGNFPGRFSGRQFSNSRSEMNVSTLELGDSALYLCASSSEQGARYTFGSGTRLTVV.

V usage is TRBV10-3 and J usage is TRBJ1-5; a possible D gene is TRBD1 (5 bases). The CDR3 is made up of 17 amino acids. Germline V gene data show CDR1 as ENHRY and CDR2 as SYGVKD. Trimming removed 0 bases at V and 0 bases at J, with 12 bases between. The DNA for the CDR3 is TGTGCCATCAGTGAGTCGGGGGACCTACTTAGCAATCAGCCCCAGCATTTT. This gives the protein CAISESGDLLSNQPQHF.

The table lists this clonotype with many counts. V gene TRBV5-6 combines with J gene TRBJ2-5, with D unclear. Germline CDR1 and CDR2: SGHDT and YYEEEE. This CDR3 is 13 amino acids long. Between the trimmed V and J ends, which lost 1 base and 5 bases, there was a span of 9 bases. The CDR3 region is CASSLWIGETQYF. The CDR3 region has the DNA TGTGCCAGCAGCTTGTGGATCGGGGAGACCCAGTACTTC.

This clonotype has a handful of counts. The chain couples TRBV27 to TRBJ1-2; 10 bases match TRBD1. The V gene's germline CDR1 is MNHEY and CDR2 SMNVEV (reference sequence). This CDR3 contains 11 residues. Trimming cost V 8 bases and J 8 bases; bases outside gene matches: 2. CDR3 coding DNA: TGTGCCAGCCGGGACAGGGGCGGCTACACCTTC. It translates to CASRDRGGYTF.

Concerning this clonotype itself: At one end, the junction sequence differs from germline, possibly due to a read error. The V call is TRBV19, the J call TRBJ1-2; possibly TRBD1 for D (5 bases). The germline V gene has CDR1 LNHDA and CDR2 SQIVND (reference sequence). The CDR3 length is 13 residues. In DNA, the CDR3 is TGTGCCGGTAGGGGCAGACAAAAGCGGGTCTACACCTTC. This codes for CAGRGRQKRVYTF.

The gene calls are TRBV20-1 and TRBJ1-1, with no clear D. The CDR3 is 13 residues long. Germline CDR1 reads DFQATT; CDR2 reads SNEGSKA (reference sequence). The V end was cut by 6 bases, the J end by 1 base, with 12 bases between. CDR3 protein: CSAPGSRNTEAFF. The CDR3 region has the DNA TGCAGTGCACCCGGGTCTCGGAACACTGAAGCTTTCTTT.

The chain recombines TRBV24-1 with TRBJ1-2, with no clear D. The germline CDR1 and CDR2 sequences are KGHDR and SFDVKD. This CDR3 comprises 15 residues. V lost 3 bases, J lost 3 bases, and 13 bases lay in between. As DNA, the CDR3 is TGTGCCACCAGTGATCCCCAGAGAGGGTACTATGGCTACACCTTC. Protein: CATSDPQRGYYGYTF.

This clonotype was picked up many times. The rearrangement links TRBV7-9 to TRBJ2-1, with 7 bases aligning to TRBD1. V shed 1 base and J 6 bases; nucleotides not matched to a gene: 3. Germline V gene data show CDR1 as SEHNR and CDR2 as FQNEAQ (reference sequence). The CDR3 is 14 residues long. The CDR3 reads CASSLGQGSNEQFF. In DNA, the CDR3 is TGTGCCAGCAGCTTAGGACAGGGCTCCAATGAGCAGTTCTTC.

The chain couples TRBV29-1 to TRBJ2-1, with D possibly called TRBD1 or TRBD2 (5 bases each). Germline V gives CDR1 SQVTM, CDR2 ANQGSEA. The CDR3 has 12 residues. Trimming cost V 6 bases and J 8 bases, with 14 bases left between them. The CDR3 DNA reads TGCAGCGTCGAGGGGCAGGGCCATGAGCAGTTCTTC. Translation gives CSVEGQGHEQFF.

The CDR3 loop reads CASRTGYGNQPQHF. The DNA of the CDR3 is TGTGCCAGTAGGACAGGGTACGGCAATCAGCCCCAGCATTTT. This chain joins TRBV19 and TRBJ1-5, with TRBD1 matching over 7 bases. The CDR3 length is 14 residues. The V segment lost 6 bases and the J segment 2 bases; nucleotides outside the gene matches: 4. Germline V CDR1 and CDR2: LNHDA, SQIVND (reference sequence).

Concerning this clonotype: Germline is not matched at one junction end, which may reflect a read error. J is TRBJ1-6 and V is TRBV5-1, with D unresolved. The CDR3 has 14 amino acids. Germline assignment: CDR1 SGHRS and CDR2 YFSETQ. The CDR3 DNA is TGCGCCAGCAGTGGGTTAAGGGCGGATTCACCCTTCCACTTT. Its translation is CASSGLRADSPFHF.

This chain uses TRBV27 with TRBJ2-1, with D perhaps matching TRBD2 (5 bases). The CDR3 has 12 residues. Germline CDR1 and CDR2: MNHEY and SMNVEV (reference sequence). The V end lost 7 bases, the J end lost 7 bases, and 11 bases lay between the germline ends. Written as DNA, the CDR3 is TGTGCCAGCAAGGCCAGGAGGAATGAGCAGTTCTTC. Its translation: CASKARRNEQFF.

V usage is TRBV5-1 and J usage is TRBJ1-4; D gene ambiguous. Per the germline V gene, CDR1 is SGHRS and CDR2 is YFSETQ. The CDR3 is 15 residues long. V was pared by 1 base and J by 0 bases, with 7 bases between. For the CDR3, the DNA is TGCGCCAGCAGCTTGAGTCAGGCAACTAATGAAAAACTGTTTTTT. Encoded protein: CASSLSQATNEKLFF.

This chain uses TRBV9 with TRBJ1-2; no clear D gene. Germline V lookup: CDR1 SGDLS, CDR2 YYNGEE. The CDR3 runs to 13 residues. V was shortened by 3 bases and J by 10 bases, with 16 bases between the two germline ends. DNA for the CDR3: TGTGCCAGCAGCGCCGAGCCTCCCTTTTCCTACACCTTC. This codes for CASSAEPPFSYTF.

The rearrangement uses TRBV12-3 or TRBV12-4 and TRBJ1-1; TRBD1 might be the D (5 bases). This CDR3 region has 13 residues. V shed 8 bases and J shed 4 bases, with 14 bases lying between them. CDR3 amino acids: CASLPDRGTEAFF. In DNA form, the CDR3 reads TGTGCCAGCCTACCCGACAGAGGCACTGAAGCTTTCTTT.